Listed below are T cell receptor beta chains from one sample, sequenced in a study of blood T cell repertoires in COVID-19. Some clones are missing from TCRdb's copy, which holds only in-frame ones; the method was immunoSEQ multiplex PCR. The sample lists about 140,000 clones, 75% to 80% occurring once. The material sequenced was PBMCs or T cells enriched from blood (not recorded which). These receptors all stem from a woman between 45 and 65 years old who had recovered from COVID-19. Each CDR3 is given with its conserved first and last residue. The D gene is left open where the match is weak. Clone size is given for some rows only: seen once, a few or many times, or a class if the clone is expanded.

clone size	V gene	D gene	J gene	CDR3 protein	CDR3 DNA
-	TRBV6-2/TRBV6-3	TRBD2	TRBJ2-7	CASRPSGGHYEQYF	TGTGCCAGCAGACCTAGCGGGGGTCACTACGAGCAGTACTTC
-	TRBV5-1	TRBD1	TRBJ1-2	CASSLGQQGAVLGSNYGYTF	TGCGCCAGCAGCTTGGGCCAACAGGGGGCTGTGTTGGGGTCTAACTATGGCTACACCTTC
few	TRBV2	-	TRBJ2-2	CASSGGVRPGELFF	TGTGCCAGCAGTGGGGGAGTGAGACCCGGGGAGCTGTTTTTT
once	TRBV16	TRBD1	TRBJ2-1	CASTSQVQGVLYNEQFF	TGTGCCAGCACCAGCCAGGTCCAGGGGGTCCTCTACAATGAGCAGTTCTTC
-	TRBV5-6	-	TRBJ1-6	CASSSLTGTKNSPLHF	TGTGCCAGCAGCTCTCTAACCGGGACTAAAAATTCACCCCTCCACTTT
-	TRBV5-1	TRBD2	TRBJ2-2	CASSLSGGINTGELFF	TGCGCCAGCAGCCTGAGCGGGGGGATAAACACCGGGGAGCTGTTTTTT
-	TRBV7-9	TRBD2	TRBJ2-7	CASSLVWAGGYEQYF	TGTGCCAGCAGCTTAGTATGGGCGGGGGGCTACGAGCAGTACTTC
-	TRBV9	TRBD1	TRBJ2-7	CASSTGTGWIYEQYF	TGTGCCAGCAGCACGGGGACAGGGTGGATTTACGAGCAGTACTTC
-	TRBV2	TRBD1	TRBJ1-3	CASSDRGISGNTIYF	TGTGCCAGCAGTGACAGGGGGATTTCTGGAAACACCATATATTTT
-	TRBV5-1	TRBD1	TRBJ2-7	CASSSNLGTEYEQYF	TGCGCCAGCAGCTCTAATCTAGGGACAGAATACGAGCAGTACTTC
-	TRBV29-1	TRBD2	TRBJ2-1	CSVRTSGRVESYNEQFF	TGCAGCGTAAGGACTAGCGGGAGGGTAGAGTCCTACAATGAGCAGTTCTTC
-	TRBV10-3	TRBD1	TRBJ2-2	CAIRGQGVSGELFF	TGTGCCATCAGGGGACAGGGTGTATCCGGGGAGCTGTTTTTT
-	TRBV27	TRBD1	TRBJ1-1	CASSRQQGATYTEAFF	TGTGCCAGCAGCCGACAACAGGGGGCGACGTACACTGAAGCTTTCTTT
once	TRBV4-1	TRBD1	TRBJ1-1	CASSLTGTANTEAFF	TGCGCCAGCAGCCTTACCGGGACAGCCAACACTGAAGCTTTCTTT
few	TRBV19	-	TRBJ2-6	CASSFRSGSSGANVLTF	TGTGCCAGTAGTTTCCGAAGTGGTAGCTCTGGGGCCAACGTCCTGACTTTC
-	TRBV7-6	TRBD1	TRBJ1-1	CASSGSGQGNTEAFF	TGTGCCAGCAGCGGCTCGGGACAGGGAAACACTGAAGCTTTCTTT
-	TRBV11-2	-	TRBJ1-5	CASSHAPSNQPQHF	TGTGCCAGCAGCCACGCGCCTAGCAATCAGCCCCAGCATTTT
-	TRBV6-5	-	TRBJ2-5	CASRPGTPSGETQYF	TGTGCCAGCAGACCCGGGACTCCCTCGGGAGAGACCCAGTACTTC
many	TRBV27	-	TRBJ1-5	CASSLWAGADGNQPQHF	TGTGCCAGCAGTTTATGGGCAGGGGCAGATGGGAATCAGCCCCAGCATTTT
-	TRBV10-3	-	TRBJ2-7	CAISAGQFQYF	TGTGCCATCAGTGCCGGACAGTTTCAGTACTTC
few	TRBV7-3	TRBD1	TRBJ2-3	CASSVTGGTQYF	TGTGCCAGCAGCGTGACAGGGGGCACGCAGTATTTT
-	TRBV28	-	TRBJ2-7	CASSLSPTGNYEQYF	TGTGCCAGCAGTTTATCCCCAACAGGGAACTACGAGCAGTACTTC
-	TRBV7-9	TRBD1	TRBJ1-1	CASSRGRGGLDTEAFF	TGTGCCAGCAGCAGAGGGAGAGGGGGCTTGGACACTGAAGCTTTCTTT
-	TRBV9	TRBD1	TRBJ2-1	CASSEGKGTGGTNEQFF	TGTGCCAGCAGCGAGGGGAAAGGGACAGGGGGGACCAATGAGCAGTTCTTC
few	TRBV10-3	-	TRBJ1-1	CAISEPRDIQAFF	TGTGCCATCAGTGAGCCCCGGGACATCCAAGCTTTCTTT
-	TRBV6-2/TRBV6-3	TRBD2	TRBJ2-5	CASSYYVIAGDQETQYF	TGTGCCAGCAGTTACTACGTGATAGCGGGAGACCAAGAGACCCAGTACTTC
-	TRBV28	-	TRBJ1-2	CASSSTNPTGYTF	TGTGCCAGCAGTTCGACAAATCCAACTGGCTACACCTTC
-	TRBV7-8	-	TRBJ2-7	CASSLQDRQFPYEQYF	TGTGCCAGCAGCTTACAGGACAGACAGTTTCCCTACGAGCAGTACTTC
-	TRBV7-7	-	TRBJ2-3	CASSIGLRRTDTQYF	TGTGCTAGCAGCATCGGACTTAGGCGCACAGATACGCAGTATTTT
-	TRBV12-3/TRBV12-4	TRBD1	TRBJ2-7	CASRRQGVYEQYF	TGTGCCAGCAGACGACAGGGAGTATACGAGCAGTACTTC
-	TRBV6-5	-	TRBJ2-7	CASSYSRRATYEQYF	TGTGCCAGCAGTTACTCGAGGAGGGCTACCTACGAGCAGTACTTC
-	TRBV7-2	TRBD2	TRBJ2-3	CASSPPGLAGRTDTQYF	TGTGCCAGCAGCCCCCCGGGACTAGCGGGAAGGACAGATACGCAGTATTTT
-	TRBV24-1	TRBD2	TRBJ2-1	CATSGKGLAGGPLHNEQFF	TGTGCCACCAGTGGCAAGGGACTAGCGGGAGGCCCCTTACACAATGAGCAGTTCTTC
-	TRBV2	-	TRBJ1-1	CASTEGAVAFF	TGTGCCAGTACGGAGGGAGCGGTCGCTTTCTTT
-	TRBV5-4	-	TRBJ1-1	CASSLAPNTEAFF	TGTGCCAGCAGCTTAGCACCGAACACTGAAGCTTTCTTT
-	TRBV6-5	-	TRBJ1-2	CASSTAGYGYTF	TGTGCCAGCAGTACCGCGGGCTATGGCTACACCTTC
few	TRBV11-3	TRBD1	TRBJ2-7	CASSRHTGGIYEQYF	TGTGCCAGCAGCCGTCATACAGGGGGGATCTACGAGCAGTACTTC
-	TRBV5-6	-	TRBJ1-4	CASSFTGLPNEKLFF	TGTGCCAGCAGCTTTACAGGGCTACCCAATGAAAAACTGTTTTTT
-	TRBV11-3	-	TRBJ1-6	CASSLVGSYNSPLHF	TGTGCCAGCAGCTTGGTAGGGAGCTATAATTCACCCCTCCACTTT
-	TRBV29-1	TRBD2	TRBJ2-1	CSVDPSGRFRFF	TGCAGCGTTGATCCTAGCGGGAGATTTCGGTTCTTC